This passage covers 32 T cell receptor beta chains from one sample sequenced in a study of control samples from healthy donors and cancer patients (dated by TCRdb to about 2020). The library relied on the immunoSEQ multiplex PCR assay. In its TCRdb copy, this immuneACCESS table keeps in-frame sequences only and misses some clones. Where compared with another copy, unresolved V genes explain less than half of these, and the others have no known cause. The sample table contains under 20,000 clones; only one count was recorded for about 82% of them. The top ten clones comprise around 10% of the sample. Sequenced: PBMCs. These receptor sequences come from a woman aged 70-85 years with colorectal cancer.

J is TRBJ1-2 and V is TRBV23-1; weak D call: TRBD1 (6 bases). TRBV23-1 is known as an ORF, though its function is uncertain. This CDR3 has 13 amino acids. The V and J ends lost 8 bases and 0 bases respectively, with 10 bases between them. The CDR3 is CASDRTANYGYTF. The CDR3, as DNA: TGCGCCAGCGACCGGACAGCTAACTATGGCTACACCTTC.

The J gene is TRBJ2-7, the V gene TRBV4-3; 7 bases are shared with TRBD1. V was pared by 1 base and J by 3 bases, with 6 bases of the junction left unmatched. Germline values: CDR1 LGHNA, CDR2 YSLEER. The CDR3 length is 15 residues. The CDR3 sequence: CASSQAPGQSYEQYF. The DNA of the CDR3 is TGCGCCAGCAGCCAAGCCCCGGGACAGAGCTACGAGCAGTACTTC.

In this sample, this clone turned up a few times. The gene calls are TRBV5-1 and TRBJ2-3; TRBD1 agrees at 9 bases. From germline, CDR1 is SGHRS and CDR2 YFSETQ. J was trimmed by 2 bases and V by 2 bases; bases with no gene match: 6. The CDR3 has 16 amino acids. The CDR3 loop reads CASSFAGQGNTDTQYF. CDR3 nucleotides: TGCGCCAGCAGCTTCGCCGGACAGGGGAACACAGATACGCAGTATTTT.

The rearrangement joins TRBV7-3 to TRBJ2-1; 10 bases match TRBD2. The germline CDR1 and CDR2 sequences are SGHTA and FQGTGA. The CDR3 is 15 amino acids. V dropped 6 bases and J dropped 3; count of bases not matched to a gene: 5. The chain's CDR3 is CASSIAGGHYNEQFF. Here the CDR3 DNA reads TGTGCCAGCAGTATAGCGGGAGGCCACTACAATGAGCAGTTCTTC.

This clone turned up a few times. V usage is TRBV25-1 and J usage is TRBJ1-1; D possibly corresponds to TRBD1 (5 bases). CDR1 MGHDK and CDR2 SYGVNS come from the germline V gene. The CDR3 consists of 17 residues. V lost 3 bases and J lost 2, with 19 bases in between. CDR3 sequence: CASSDLREGLFNTEAFF. As DNA, the CDR3 is TGTGCCAGCAGTGACCTCAGGGAAGGGCTATTTAACACTGAAGCTTTCTTT.

The chain employs TRBV6-5 and TRBJ2-1; 9 bases match TRBD2. This CDR3 has 15 residues. CDR1 and CDR2 from the germline V gene are MNHEY and SVGAGI. J was trimmed by 3 bases and V by 6 bases; bases with no gene match: 6. The CDR3 here is CASRIAGGSYNEQFF. In nucleotides, the CDR3 is TGTGCCAGCAGGATCGCGGGAGGGAGCTACAATGAGCAGTTCTTC.

The chain is built from TRBV2 and TRBJ1-1; D perhaps matches TRBD1 (5 bases). There are 17 residues in the CDR3. Trimming took off 7 bases at V and 0 bases at J, with 21 bases between the two ends. From germline, CDR1 is SNHLY and CDR2 FYNNEI. This CDR3 reads CASNTGPTWAMNTEAFF. The CDR3 region has the DNA TGTGCCAGCAACACGGGACCGACTTGGGCCATGAACACTGAAGCTTTCTTT.

The chain is built from TRBV5-1 and TRBJ2-7; D not certain. CDR3 size: 14 residues. Germline assignment: CDR1 SGHRS and CDR2 YFSETQ. V lost 4 bases, J lost 2 bases, and 13 bases lay in between. CDR3: CASSIQDQTYEQYF. Here the CDR3 DNA reads TGCGCCAGCAGCATCCAGGACCAAACCTACGAGCAGTACTTC.

V and J are TRBV5-1 and TRBJ2-2; 9 bases line up with TRBD2. The germline V gene encodes CDR1 SGHRS and CDR2 YFSETQ. J lost 3 bases, V lost 0 bases, and 3 bases had no gene match. This CDR3 has 16 residues. The CDR3 region has the DNA TGCGCCAGCAGCTTGGGCGGGACTAGCTACACCGGGGAGCTGTTTTTT. It codes for CASSLGGTSYTGELFF.

The J gene is TRBJ1-6, the V gene TRBV5-1; D gene unclear. This CDR3 comprises 12 residues. V gave up 8 bases and J gave up 7 bases, with 10 bases separating them. CDR1 and CDR2 (germline): SGHRS, YFSETQ. The CDR3 region has the DNA TGCGCCAGTAGAGAAGAAAATTCACCCCTCCACTTT. It is translated as CASREENSPLHF.

This chain connects TRBV19 to TRBJ1-1, with D uncertain. The germline V gene has CDR1 LNHDA and CDR2 SQIVND (reference sequence). The CDR3 has 11 amino acids. V lost 6 bases to trimming and J lost 8 bases, with 10 bases between them. The DNA for the CDR3 is TGTGCCAGTAGAAATGGACCCGAAGCTTTCTTT. Amino acid sequence: CASRNGPEAFF.

The J gene is TRBJ1-5, the V gene TRBV15; a weak D match, TRBD1 (5 bases). In germline, CDR1 is LNHNV, CDR2 YYDKDF (reference sequence). The CDR3 totals 14 residues. The ends were cut back, 0 bases at V and 4 bases at J, with 7 bases in the middle. The CDR3 loop is CATSRDGGNQPQHF. In DNA, the CDR3 is TGTGCCACCAGCAGAGATGGGGGAAATCAGCCCCAGCATTTT.

The chain is built from TRBV18 and TRBJ2-1; D unresolved. The CDR3 covers 12 residues. Germline V gives CDR1 KGHSH, CDR2 LQKENI. The V end was cut by 0 bases, the J end by 8 bases, with 5 bases between. CDR3 sequence reads: CASSPPMDEQFF. In DNA form, the CDR3 reads TGTGCCAGCTCACCACCGATGGATGAGCAGTTCTTC.

CDR3: CASSQDHREQFGLANYEQYF. The CDR3 region has the DNA TGCGCCAGCAGCCAAGATCATCGGGAACAATTCGGGCTGGCCAACTACGAGCAGTACTTC. The rearrangement joins TRBV4-1 to TRBJ2-7, with D tentatively TRBD2 (5 bases). The germline gives CDR1 MGHRA, CDR2 YSYEKL. V lost 0 bases and J lost 3, with 27 bases in between. The CDR3 totals 20 residues.

This clone was found once. This chain joins TRBV4-3 and TRBJ1-4; no clear D gene. Germline-derived CDR1 and CDR2 are LGHNA and YSLEER. The CDR3 has 13 amino acids. Deletions cut 1 base from V and 7 bases from J, with 7 bases between. The CDR3 sequence is CASSQGEFEKLFF. The CDR3 region has the DNA TGCGCCAGCAGCCAAGGGGAATTTGAAAAACTGTTTTTT.

The J gene is TRBJ2-7, the V gene TRBV7-9; D not certain. This CDR3 spans 12 amino acids. CDR1 is SEHNR, CDR2 FQNEAQ, per germline (reference sequence). Trimming took off 2 bases at V and 4 bases at J, with 6 bases between the two ends. CDR3 in amino acids: CASSLQGYEQYF. The CDR3 DNA sequence: TGTGCCAGCAGCTTACAAGGATACGAGCAGTACTTC.

This clone counts as medium-sized. This chain links TRBV4-1 with TRBJ2-1; D gene uncertain. The CDR3 contains 16 residues. The V and J ends lost 2 bases and 1 base respectively, with 12 bases between them. Germline CDR1 reads MGHRA; CDR2 reads YSYEKL. CDR3 amino acids: CASSQIDLVSYNEQFF. The CDR3 nucleotides are TGCGCCAGCAGCCAAATCGACCTCGTTTCCTACAATGAGCAGTTCTTC.

The genes are TRBV19 and TRBJ2-2, with unresolved D. The CDR3 contains 14 residues. Deletions cut 1 base from V and 0 bases from J, with 3 bases between. The V gene's germline CDR1 is LNHDA and CDR2 SQIVND (reference sequence). CDR3 sequence: CASSIGPNTGELFF. The CDR3 bases are TGTGCCAGTAGTATAGGGCCGAACACCGGGGAGCTGTTTTTT.

This rearrangement joins TRBV4-1 to TRBJ2-2; 15 nucleotides agree with TRBD2. Germline V gives CDR1 MGHRA, CDR2 YSYEKL. V shed 1 base and J 5 bases; nucleotides not matched to a gene: 5. This CDR3 comprises 18 residues. The CDR3: CASSQAGGLAGGTGELFF. DNA of the CDR3: TGCGCCAGCAGCCAAGCGGGGGGACTAGCGGGAGGAACCGGGGAGCTGTTTTTT.

The rearrangement joins TRBV4-1 to TRBJ2-7; weak D call: TRBD1 (6 bases). The V and J ends lost 2 bases and 1 base respectively, with 15 bases between them. The CDR3 covers 16 residues. In germline, CDR1 is MGHRA, CDR2 YSYEKL. The CDR3 loop is CASSQSVQGPSYEQYF. CDR3 DNA sequence: TGCGCCAGCAGCCAATCCGTCCAGGGGCCTTCCTACGAGCAGTACTTC.

J is TRBJ2-2 and V is TRBV27; D gene uncertain. Germline assignment: CDR1 MNHEY and CDR2 SMNVEV (reference sequence). CDR3 length: 15 residues. V was cut by 3 bases and J by 0 bases, with 8 bases left in between. The CDR3 sequence: CASSFYPPNTGELFF. The CDR3 DNA sequence: TGTGCCAGCAGTTTTTATCCACCGAACACCGGGGAGCTGTTTTTT.

This clone turned up a few times. The chain has TRBV27 and TRBJ1-3; tentative D call: TRBD1 (5 bases). Trimming removed 0 bases at V and 3 bases at J, with 9 bases between. This CDR3 has 15 amino acids. CDR1 is MNHEY, CDR2 SMNVEV, per germline (reference sequence). CDR3 nucleotides: TGTGCCAGCAGTTTATCAGGGGCGGTTGGAAACACCATATATTTT. Translation gives CASSLSGAVGNTIYF.

The genes are TRBV7-3 and TRBJ2-5, with TRBD2 matching 8 bases. The trim removed 0 bases at V and 4 bases at J, leaving 7 bases unmatched. Germline CDR1 and CDR2: SGHTA and FQGTGA. The CDR3 runs to 16 residues. The DNA of the CDR3 is TGTGCCAGCAGCTTAACCCCCGGGGGGGAAGGAGAGACCCAGTACTTC. Amino acids: CASSLTPGGEGETQYF.

The chain couples TRBV18 to TRBJ2-1; D is unresolved. The V gene lost 0 bases and the J gene lost 9 bases, with 6 bases spanning the gap. CDR3 length: 12 amino acids. Germline values: CDR1 KGHSH, CDR2 LQKENI. In DNA form, the CDR3 reads TGTGCCAGCTCACCACCACTGGGTGAGCAGTTCTTC. Its protein is CASSPPLGEQFF. Variable domain in full (rest from reference TRBV18 and TRBJ2-1): NAGVMQNPRHLVRRRGQEARLRCSPMKGHSHVYWYRQLPEEGLKFMVYLQKENIIDESGMPKERFSAEFPKEGPSILRIQQVVRGDSAAYFCASSPPLGEQFFGPGTRLTVL.

The rearrangement links TRBV4-1 to TRBJ2-7, with D hard to call. V lost 0 bases to trimming and J lost 3 bases, with 9 bases between them. Germline V lookup: CDR1 MGHRA, CDR2 YSYEKL. This CDR3 is 14 amino acids long. For the CDR3, the DNA is TGCGCCAGCAGCCAAGATCCGGCTTACTACGAGCAGTACTTC. This gives the protein CASSQDPAYYEQYF.

This clone has a single count. V and J are TRBV5-4 and TRBJ2-7; no reliable D call. Germline values: CDR1 SGHNT, CDR2 YYREEE (reference sequence). The CDR3 extends over 12 amino acids. The ends were cut back, 4 bases at V and 6 bases at J, with 11 bases in the middle. CDR3 residues: CASSLEVGEQYF. DNA for the CDR3: TGTGCCAGCAGCCTCGAGGTTGGCGAGCAGTACTTC.

The chain couples TRBV15 to TRBJ1-1; no firm D call. Trimming cost V 5 bases and J 4 bases, with 11 bases left between them. CDR3 length: 13 amino acids. The V gene's germline CDR1 is LNHNV and CDR2 YYDKDF (reference sequence). This chain's CDR3 is CATSPHPGTEAFF. Here the CDR3 DNA reads TGTGCCACCAGCCCCCATCCGGGCACTGAAGCTTTCTTT.

V is TRBV10-3 and J is TRBJ2-7, with 9 bases aligning to TRBD1. The V gene's germline CDR1 is ENHRY and CDR2 SYGVKD. With 3 bases clipped from V and 2 bases from J, the junction kept 14 bases outside the gene matches. The CDR3 consists of 18 residues. The CDR3 loop reads CAISERDRDFYRAYEQYF. The CDR3 DNA sequence: TGTGCCATCAGTGAAAGGGACAGGGACTTCTATAGGGCCTACGAGCAGTACTTC.

The rearrangement uses TRBV12-3 or TRBV12-4 and TRBJ1-1; D is ambiguous. This CDR3 is built from 12 residues. Deletions cut 6 bases from V and 0 bases from J, with 5 bases between. The CDR3, as DNA: TGTGCCAGCAGCCCCATGAACACTGAAGCTTTCTTT. This translates into CASSPMNTEAFF.

In nucleotides, the CDR3 is TGTGCCTGGAGGGGCGGGGGTAGCGGGAGCAAGCAGTACTTC. Its protein is CAWRGGGSGSKQYF. The chain couples TRBV30 to TRBJ2-7; 9 bases are a match to TRBD2. The J segment lost 8 bases and the V segment lost 3 bases, leaving 11 bases of the junction unmatched. Germline assignment: CDR1 GTSNPN and CDR2 SVGIG (reference sequence). The CDR3 totals 14 residues. Full variable domain (missing parts from reference TRBV30 and TRBJ2-7): SQTIHQWPATLVQPVGSPLSLECTVEGTSNPNLYWYRQAAGRGLQLLFYSVGIGQISSEVPQNLSASRPQDRQFILSSKKLLLSDSGFYLCAWRGGGSGSKQYFGPGTRLTVT.

About this clone itself: The junction does not match germline at one end; this may be a read error. J is TRBJ1-2 and V is TRBV12-3 or TRBV12-4, with no clear D. This CDR3 comprises 11 residues. CDR3 sequence reads: CASSQLVGRAF. For the CDR3, the DNA is TGTGCCAGCAGTCAATTGGTGGGCCGGGCCTTC.

CDR3 sequence (DNA): TGTGCCAGCAGCGTGCGTTGGGATGAGCAGTTCTTC. This encodes CASSVRWDEQFF. This chain links TRBV9 with TRBJ2-1, with unresolved D. V gave up 2 bases and J gave up 8 bases, with 8 bases separating them. The CDR3 consists of 12 residues. Germline V gene data show CDR1 as SGDLS and CDR2 as YYNGEE.